This record looks at one T cell receptor beta chain sequence and its context. The antigen remains unidentified. The CDR3 contains 15 residues. Trimming took off 1 base at V and 2 bases at J, with 11 bases between the two ends. CDR1 and CDR2 from the germline V gene are SGHRS and YFSETQ. This specimen belongs to a study of T-cell reconstitution after alpha-beta-depleted transplantation in children. Notes on the study in general: After one year, T-cell counts and TCRbeta diversity mostly came from new T cells.

TCRbeta library preparation incorporated unique molecular identifiers. TCRdb passed the PCR reads through MiXCR, listing each CDR3 protein once. The repertoire includes a few hundred thousand distinct CDR3 sequences, 13% of them detected once, and over 2% sits in the top ten. The chain has TRBV5-1 and TRBJ2-3, with D tentatively TRBD1 (5 bases). This receptor was taken from a male patient between 5 and 17 years old who had a stem cell transplant for acute myeloid leukemia, so the T cells may come from the graft donor. Material: PBMCs, mostly from graft donor cells, obtained 360 days after TCRalphabeta/CD19-depleted stem cell transplant. This CDR3 is CASSLQGSTTDTQYF. In DNA form, the CDR3 reads TGCGCCAGCAGCTTGCAGGGATCAACCACAGATACGCAGTATTTT.